The entry below describes one T cell receptor (beta chain). This sample was included in a study of tumor-infiltrating lymphocytes in localized non-small cell lung cancer. Study-wide background: Several tumor histologies, both smoking statuses, and some post-neoadjuvant chemotherapy samples were included.

Germline CDR1 and CDR2: SEHNR and FQNEAQ (reference sequence). V was pared by 0 bases and J by 0 bases, with 5 bases between. This CDR3 is 14 amino acids long. Produced via immunoSEQ multiplex PCR; TCRdb's table is partial and in-frame only. Of some 30,000 clones in the sample, roughly 88% are singletons; the top ten hold roughly 2%. The source is a human donor with non-small cell lung cancer. Sequencing used lung tumor tissue. The V and J genes are TRBV7-9 and TRBJ1-1; D uncertain. The DNA for the CDR3 is TGTGCCAGCAGCTTAGCGCACATGAACACTGAAGCTTTCTTT. Protein product: CASSLAHMNTEAFF.